This TCR beta chain was sequenced in a study of beta chain features in type 1 diabetes. Study-level results: At VDJ recombination sites, type 1 diabetes patients had fewer insertions and more deleted nucleotides.

cDNA synthesis used the whole RNA isolate, giving expressed TCRB sequences. Clones were sequenced by immunoSEQ multiplex PCR, and TCRdb holds only the in-frame ones, with some missing. The data hold approximately 40,000 clones, with roughly 50% observed a single time. Averaging roughly 100 mL, one heparinised blood draw was given by each donor. Sorting based on CD45RO/CCR7/CD25/CD127/CD95/CD27 separated CD4+ naive, central memory, regulatory and stem cell-like memory cells. Sorted populations all exceeded 98% purity. V was shortened by 10 bases and J by 2 bases, with 17 bases between the two germline ends. Germline V gene lookup returns CDR1 SNHLY and CDR2 FYNNEI. CDR3 size: 14 residues. To note about this clone: Its antigen is undetermined.

This receptor was obtained from a woman in her twenties or thirties in good health. The gene calls are TRBV2 and TRBJ2-5; D is possibly TRBD1 (6 bases). Material: stem cell memory CD4+ T cells from blood. CDR3 in DNA: TGTGCCATCAATTCCGTGGGGGCGCAAGAGACCCAGTACTTC. Its translation: CAINSVGAQETQYF. The full variable domain, rest sourced from reference TRBV2 and TRBJ2-5, is EPEVTQTPSHQVTQMGQEVILRCVPISNHLYFYWYRQILGQKVEFLVSFYNNEISEKSEIFDDQFSVERPDGSNFTLKIRSTKLEDSAMYFCAINSVGAQETQYFGPGTRLLVL.